The source of this T cell receptor (beta chain) is a study of tumor-infiltrating lymphocytes in primary liver carcinoma. Using a constant-region primer together with ProtoScript II reverse transcriptase, TCR beta cDNA was made from approximately 500 ng of total RNA. Three rounds of nested multiplex PCR with slightly modified ARM-PCR produced TCR beta libraries. Running 10 cycles apiece, the first two PCR rounds relied on TRBV1-TRBV30 forward primers together with a C-beta reverse primer. TCRdb recomputed calls from the multiplex PCR reads with MiXCR, one row per CDR3 protein. The sample lists roughly 330,000 distinct CDR3 sequences, about 65% occurring once. Germline lookup yields CDR1 MNHEY and CDR2 SVGAGI. The CDR3 is made up of 15 amino acids. On this clonotype: One junction end does not reproduce the germline sequence, and a read error may be involved.

Germline DNA was also extracted, while the blood RNA originated from unsorted whole blood. This sequence joins TRBV6-5 and TRBJ2-1; 7 bases align to TRBD1. Input material: peripheral blood. This TCR was sampled from a man in his forties with primary liver carcinoma and hepatitis B virus infection. This CDR3 is CASCYRPVTGLEQFF. CDR3 coding DNA: TGTGCCAGCTGTTACCGTCCCGTGACAGGGTTGGAACAGTTCTTC.